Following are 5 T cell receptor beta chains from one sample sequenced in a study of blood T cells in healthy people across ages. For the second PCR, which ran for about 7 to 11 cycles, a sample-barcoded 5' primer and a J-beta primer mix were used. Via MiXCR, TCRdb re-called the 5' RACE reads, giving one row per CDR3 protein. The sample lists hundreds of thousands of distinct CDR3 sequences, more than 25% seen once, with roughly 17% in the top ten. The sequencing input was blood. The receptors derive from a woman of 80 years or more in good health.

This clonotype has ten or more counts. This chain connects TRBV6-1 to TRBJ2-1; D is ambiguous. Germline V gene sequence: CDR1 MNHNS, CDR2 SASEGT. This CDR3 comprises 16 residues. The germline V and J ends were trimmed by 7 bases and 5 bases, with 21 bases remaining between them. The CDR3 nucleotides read TGTGCCAGCAATCCCCCACGGACGGCAGGCAACAATGAGCAGTTCTTC. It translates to CASNPPRTAGNNEQFF.

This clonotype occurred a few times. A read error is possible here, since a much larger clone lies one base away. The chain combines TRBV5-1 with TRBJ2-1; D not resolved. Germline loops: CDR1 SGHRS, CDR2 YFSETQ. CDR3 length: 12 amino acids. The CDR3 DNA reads TGCGCCGGCAGCTTGGCAGGTACCAACCAGTTCTTC. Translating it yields CAGSLAGTNQFF.

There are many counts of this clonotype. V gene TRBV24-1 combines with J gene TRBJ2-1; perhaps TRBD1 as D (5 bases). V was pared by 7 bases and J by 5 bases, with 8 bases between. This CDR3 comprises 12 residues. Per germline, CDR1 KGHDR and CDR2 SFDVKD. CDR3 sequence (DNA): TGTGCCACCAGGGACATCAACAATGAGCAGTTCTTC. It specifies CATRDINNEQFF.

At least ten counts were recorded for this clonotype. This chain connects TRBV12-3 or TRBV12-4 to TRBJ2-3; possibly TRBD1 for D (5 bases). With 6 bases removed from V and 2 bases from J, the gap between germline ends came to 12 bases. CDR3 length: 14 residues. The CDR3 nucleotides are TGTGCCAGCAGAGTGACAGCCACCACAGATACGCAGTATTTT. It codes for CASRVTATTDTQYF.

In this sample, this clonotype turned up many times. For the CDR3, the DNA is TGTGCCAGCAGTTCGAACCCCAATCAGCCCCAGCATTTT. It encodes CASSSNPNQPQHF. V is TRBV12-3 or TRBV12-4 and J is TRBJ1-5; the D is unclear. Trimming took 4 bases from V and 3 from J, leaving 7 bases between them. The CDR3 has 13 amino acids.